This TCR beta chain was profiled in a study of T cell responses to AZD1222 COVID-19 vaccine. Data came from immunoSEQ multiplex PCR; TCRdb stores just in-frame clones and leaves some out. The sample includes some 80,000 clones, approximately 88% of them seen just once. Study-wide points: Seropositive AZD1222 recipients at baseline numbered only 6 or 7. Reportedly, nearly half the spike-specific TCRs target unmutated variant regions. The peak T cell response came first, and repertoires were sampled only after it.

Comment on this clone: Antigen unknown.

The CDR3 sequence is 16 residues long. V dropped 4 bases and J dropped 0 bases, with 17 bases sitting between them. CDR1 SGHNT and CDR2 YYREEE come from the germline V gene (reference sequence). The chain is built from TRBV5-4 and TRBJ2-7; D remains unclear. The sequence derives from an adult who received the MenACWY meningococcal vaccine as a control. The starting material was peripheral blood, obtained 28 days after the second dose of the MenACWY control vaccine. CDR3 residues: CASSPAPDRSSYEQYF. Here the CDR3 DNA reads TGTGCCAGCAGCCCAGCCCCGGACCGCAGCTCCTACGAGCAGTACTTC.